The next 10 T cell receptor beta chains were all read from a single sample in a study of T cell responses to AZD1222 COVID-19 vaccine. Sequencing was performed with immunoSEQ multiplex PCR; in TCRdb, only in-frame clones are kept and a portion is missing. The sample records more than 140,000 clones, around nine tenths being singletons. The sequencing used peripheral blood, collected on day 0 of AZD1222 vaccination. The receptors originated from an adult in good health.

This clone has only one observation. The gene calls are TRBV28 and TRBJ2-1; 8 bases match TRBD1. The CDR3 covers 17 residues. Germline V gene sequence: CDR1 MDHEN, CDR2 SYDVKM. The V gene end was trimmed by 2 bases and the J gene end by 8 bases; junction bases not matched to a gene: 14. The CDR3 DNA sequence: TGTGCCAGCAGTTTACGGGTAGACAGGGGTGGTTTCTATGAGCAGTTCTTC. Translating it yields CASSLRVDRGGFYEQFF.

J is TRBJ1-1 and V is TRBV5-1; TRBD1 matches at 8 bases. Germline CDR1 reads SGHRS; CDR2 reads YFSETQ. The CDR3 spans 13 residues. The ends lost 6 bases at V and 3 bases at J; junction bases unmatched: 4. CDR3 coding DNA: TGCGCCAGCACCGGACAGGGAGACACTGAAGCTTTCTTT. Protein sequence: CASTGQGDTEAFF.

V gene TRBV28 combines with J gene TRBJ1-5; tentative D call: TRBD1 (5 bases). The germline V gene encodes CDR1 MDHEN and CDR2 SYDVKM. Trimming left V 7 bases short and J 0 bases short, with 16 bases between. This CDR3 region has 16 residues. Here the CDR3 reads CASTDAGGYSNQPQHF. The CDR3 bases are TGTGCCAGCACCGATGCGGGGGGGTATAGCAATCAGCCCCAGCATTTT.

This clone was picked up a small number of times. The chain has TRBV23-1 and TRBJ2-7; 8 bases are a match to TRBD1. TRBV23-1 is annotated as an ORF whose role is uncertain. CDR3 length equals 14 residues. V trimming: 10 bases; J trimming: 1 base; junction bases outside the gene matches: 9. The CDR3 sequence: CATIKRQGSYEQYF. The CDR3, as DNA: TGCGCCACAATCAAAAGACAGGGGTCCTACGAGCAGTACTTC.

This chain joins TRBV21-1 and TRBJ2-7; the D call of TRBD1 is as the table states it, not checked on the DNA. TRBV21-1 is labeled a pseudogene. The length of the CDR3 is 14 residues. DNA of the CDR3: TGTGCCAACGGTGAGGACACCATCTCCTACGAGCAGTACTTC. The encoded protein is CANGEDTISYEQYF.

This sequence joins TRBV5-8 and TRBJ2-7, with D possibly TRBD1 on 5 matching bases. Between the trimmed V and J ends, which lost 3 bases and 7 bases, there was a span of 11 bases. The CDR3 covers 12 residues. The germline V gene has CDR1 SGHTS and CDR2 YDEGEE. The CDR3 here is CASSWTNREQYF. CDR3 DNA: TGTGCCAGCAGCTGGACAAACCGAGAGCAGTACTTC.

V usage is TRBV6-5 and J usage is TRBJ2-1; D unresolved. Germline V gene sequence: CDR1 MNHEY, CDR2 SVGAGI. V lost 4 bases and J 1 base, leaving 11 bases between the germline ends. This CDR3 is 15 amino acids long. Here the CDR3 DNA reads TGTGCCAGCAGTTCTACAGTTCCGTCCTACAATGAGCAGTTCTTC. Residues: CASSSTVPSYNEQFF.

This clone was found a few times. V gene TRBV5-1 combines with J gene TRBJ2-1; TRBD2 matches at 7 bases. Looked up from germline, CDR1 is SGHRS and CDR2 is YFSETQ. Trimming at V came to 4 bases and at J to 4 bases, leaving 11 bases not matched to a gene. This CDR3 is built from 16 residues. CDR3 sequence reads: CASSPIIAGPYNEQFF. The CDR3 DNA sequence: TGCGCCAGCAGCCCTATAATAGCGGGCCCTTACAATGAGCAGTTCTTC.

The V call is TRBV28, the J call TRBJ2-7; D is unclear. V lost 3 bases to trimming and J lost 7 bases, with 13 bases between them. The germline V gene has CDR1 MDHEN and CDR2 SYDVKM. The CDR3 covers 13 residues. CDR3 in amino acids: CASSFIVPREQYF. For the CDR3, the DNA is TGTGCCAGCAGTTTTATCGTTCCACGAGAGCAGTACTTC. The full variable domain, completed using reference TRBV28 and TRBJ2-7, is DVKVTQSSRYLVKRTGEKVFLECVQDMDHENMFWYRQDPGLGLRLIYFSYDVKMKEKGDIPEGYSVSREKKERFSLILESASTNQTSMYLCASSFIVPREQYFGPGTRLTVT.

This clone was seen once. V is TRBV15 and J is TRBJ2-7; D ambiguous. Per germline, CDR1 LNHNV and CDR2 YYDKDF (reference sequence). The CDR3 spans 15 residues. With 3 bases removed from V and 3 bases from J, the gap between germline ends came to 15 bases. CDR3 DNA: TGTGCCACCAGCAGTGCGGACCCCTTGAGCTACGAGCAGTACTTC. This sequence encodes CATSSADPLSYEQYF. The variable domain in full, with the rest retrieved from reference TRBV15 and TRBJ2-7, is DAMVIQNPRYQVTQFGKPVTLSCSQTLNHNVMYWYQQKSSQAPKLLFHYYDKDFNNEADTPDNFQSRRPNTSFCFLDIRSPGLGDTAMYLCATSSADPLSYEQYFGPGTRLTVT.